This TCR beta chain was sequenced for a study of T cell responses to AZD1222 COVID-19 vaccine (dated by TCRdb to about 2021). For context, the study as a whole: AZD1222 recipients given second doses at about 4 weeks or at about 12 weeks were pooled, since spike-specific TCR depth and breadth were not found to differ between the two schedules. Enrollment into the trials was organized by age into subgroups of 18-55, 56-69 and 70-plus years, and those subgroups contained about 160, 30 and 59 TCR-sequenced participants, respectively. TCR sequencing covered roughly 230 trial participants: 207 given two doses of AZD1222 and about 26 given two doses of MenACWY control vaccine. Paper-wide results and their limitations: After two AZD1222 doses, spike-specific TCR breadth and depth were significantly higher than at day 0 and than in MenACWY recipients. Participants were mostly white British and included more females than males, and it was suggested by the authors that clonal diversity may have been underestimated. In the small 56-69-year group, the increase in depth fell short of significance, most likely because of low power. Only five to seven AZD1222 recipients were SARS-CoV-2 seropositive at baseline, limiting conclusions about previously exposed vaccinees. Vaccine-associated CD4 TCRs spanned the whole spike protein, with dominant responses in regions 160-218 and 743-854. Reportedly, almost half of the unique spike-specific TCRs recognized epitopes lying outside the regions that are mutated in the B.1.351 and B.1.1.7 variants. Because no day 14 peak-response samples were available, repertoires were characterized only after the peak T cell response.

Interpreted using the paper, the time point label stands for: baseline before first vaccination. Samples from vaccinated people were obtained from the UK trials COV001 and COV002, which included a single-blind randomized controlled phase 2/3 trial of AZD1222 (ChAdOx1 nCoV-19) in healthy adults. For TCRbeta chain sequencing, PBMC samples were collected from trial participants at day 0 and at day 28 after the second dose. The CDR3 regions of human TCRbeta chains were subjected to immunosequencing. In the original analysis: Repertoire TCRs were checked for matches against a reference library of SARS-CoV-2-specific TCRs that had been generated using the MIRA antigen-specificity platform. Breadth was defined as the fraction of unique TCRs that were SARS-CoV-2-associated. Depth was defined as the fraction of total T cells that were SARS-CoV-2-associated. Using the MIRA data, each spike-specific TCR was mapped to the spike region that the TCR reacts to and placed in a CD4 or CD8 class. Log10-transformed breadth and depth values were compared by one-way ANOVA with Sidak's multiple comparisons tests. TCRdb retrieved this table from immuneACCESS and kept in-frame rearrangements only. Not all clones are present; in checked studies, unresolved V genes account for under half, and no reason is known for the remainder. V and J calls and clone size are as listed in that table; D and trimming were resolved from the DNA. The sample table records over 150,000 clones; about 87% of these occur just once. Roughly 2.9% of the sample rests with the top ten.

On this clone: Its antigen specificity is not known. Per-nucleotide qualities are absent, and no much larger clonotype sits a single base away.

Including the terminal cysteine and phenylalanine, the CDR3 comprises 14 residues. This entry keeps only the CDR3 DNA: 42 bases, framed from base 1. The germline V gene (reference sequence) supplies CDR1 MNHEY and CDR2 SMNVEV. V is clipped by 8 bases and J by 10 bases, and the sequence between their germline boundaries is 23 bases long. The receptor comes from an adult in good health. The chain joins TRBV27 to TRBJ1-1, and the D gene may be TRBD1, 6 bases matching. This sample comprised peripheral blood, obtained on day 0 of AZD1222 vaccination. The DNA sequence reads TGTGCCAGCCAAGAGTTGGGGGCTGGGTTGCCAGCTTTCTTT. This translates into CASQELGAGLPAFF.